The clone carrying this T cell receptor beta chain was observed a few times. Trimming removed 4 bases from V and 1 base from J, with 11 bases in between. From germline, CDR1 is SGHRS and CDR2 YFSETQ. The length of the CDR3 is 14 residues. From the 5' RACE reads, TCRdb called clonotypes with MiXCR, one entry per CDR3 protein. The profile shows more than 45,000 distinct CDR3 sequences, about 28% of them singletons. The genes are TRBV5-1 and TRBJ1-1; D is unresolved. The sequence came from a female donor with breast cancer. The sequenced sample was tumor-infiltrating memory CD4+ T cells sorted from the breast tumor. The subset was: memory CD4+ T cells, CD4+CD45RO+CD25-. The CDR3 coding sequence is TGCGCCAGCAGCCTATCAGGACCGAACACTGAAGCTTTCTTT. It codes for CASSLSGPNTEAFF.